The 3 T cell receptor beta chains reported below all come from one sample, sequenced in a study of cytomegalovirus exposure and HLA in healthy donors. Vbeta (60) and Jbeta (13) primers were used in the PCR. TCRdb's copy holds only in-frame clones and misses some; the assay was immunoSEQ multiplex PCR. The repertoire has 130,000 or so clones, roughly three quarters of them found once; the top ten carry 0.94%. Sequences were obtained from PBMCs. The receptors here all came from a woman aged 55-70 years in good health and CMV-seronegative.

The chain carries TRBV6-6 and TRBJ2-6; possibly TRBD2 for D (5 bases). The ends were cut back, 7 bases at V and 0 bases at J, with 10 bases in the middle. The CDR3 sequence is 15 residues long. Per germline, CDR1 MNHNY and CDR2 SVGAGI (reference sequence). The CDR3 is CASTPGFSGANVLTF. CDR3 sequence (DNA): TGTGCCAGCACCCCGGGGTTCTCTGGGGCCAACGTCCTGACTTTC.

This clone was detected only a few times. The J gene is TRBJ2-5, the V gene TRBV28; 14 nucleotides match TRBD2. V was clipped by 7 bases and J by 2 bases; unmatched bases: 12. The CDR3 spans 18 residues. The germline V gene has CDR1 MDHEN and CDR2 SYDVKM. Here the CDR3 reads CASNGLPGLAGDQETQYF. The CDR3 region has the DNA TGTGCCAGCAACGGACTCCCGGGACTAGCGGGAGATCAAGAGACCCAGTACTTC.

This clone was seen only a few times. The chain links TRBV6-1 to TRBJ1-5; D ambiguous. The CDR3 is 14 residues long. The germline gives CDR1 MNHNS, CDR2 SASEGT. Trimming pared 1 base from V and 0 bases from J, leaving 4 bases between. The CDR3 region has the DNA TGTGCCAGCAGTGAAGTGGCTAGCAATCAGCCCCAGCATTTT. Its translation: CASSEVASNQPQHF.